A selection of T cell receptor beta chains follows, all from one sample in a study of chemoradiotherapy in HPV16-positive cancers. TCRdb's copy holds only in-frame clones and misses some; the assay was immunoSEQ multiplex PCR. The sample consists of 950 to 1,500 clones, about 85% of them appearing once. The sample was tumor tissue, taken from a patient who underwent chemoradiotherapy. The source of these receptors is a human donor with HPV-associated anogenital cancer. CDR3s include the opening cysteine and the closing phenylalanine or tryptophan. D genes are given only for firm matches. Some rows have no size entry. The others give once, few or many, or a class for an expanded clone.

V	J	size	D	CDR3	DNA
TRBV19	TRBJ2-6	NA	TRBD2	CASNSLAGATPSTYSGANVLTF	TGTGCCAGTAACTCACTAGCGGGGGCTACTCCCTCCACGTACTCTGGGGCCAACGTCCTGACTTTC
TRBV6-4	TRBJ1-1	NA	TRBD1	CASSTGETGTEAFF	TGTGCCAGCAGTACAGGGGAAACGGGGACTGAAGCTTTCTTT
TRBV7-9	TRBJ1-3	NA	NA	CASSLDLRLSAGNTIYF	TGTGCCAGCAGCTTAGATCTCAGGTTGAGTGCTGGAAACACCATATATTTT
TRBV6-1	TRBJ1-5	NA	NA	CASRLYSNQPQHF	TGTGCCAGCAGGCTGTATAGCAATCAGCCCCAGCATTTT
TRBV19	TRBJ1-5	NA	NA	CASSMGPSGGTNQPQHF	TGTGCCAGTAGTATGGGCCCCTCCGGGGGGACCAATCAGCCCCAGCATTTT
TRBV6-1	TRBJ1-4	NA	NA	CASSGWGVANEKLFF	TGTGCCAGCAGTGGGTGGGGGGTAGCTAATGAAAAACTGTTTTTT
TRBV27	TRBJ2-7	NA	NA	CASSLSIGGSYEQYF	TGTGCCAGCAGTTTATCGATTGGCGGATCCTACGAGCAGTACTTC
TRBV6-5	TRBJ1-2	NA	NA	CASSYSPVYGYTF	TGTGCCAGCAGTTACTCTCCAGTCTATGGCTACACCTTC
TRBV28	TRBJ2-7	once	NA	CASSLVGAPYEQYF	TGTGCCAGCAGTTTAGTCGGGGCTCCCTACGAGCAGTACTTC
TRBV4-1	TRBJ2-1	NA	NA	CASSQEAATLDEQFF	TGCGCCAGCAGCCAAGAGGCGGCAACATTAGATGAGCAGTTCTTC
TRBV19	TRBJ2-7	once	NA	CASGHVLAGEQYF	TGTGCCAGTGGCCATGTTTTGGCGGGCGAGCAGTACTTC
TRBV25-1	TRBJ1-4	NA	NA	CASSELGLGGRGEKLFF	TGTGCCAGCAGTGAATTAGGGCTAGGGGGGCGTGGGGAAAAACTGTTTTTT
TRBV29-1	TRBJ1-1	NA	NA	CSVEDKNTEAFF	TGCAGCGTTGAGGACAAGAACACTGAAGCTTTCTTT